This T cell receptor (beta chain) was recorded in a study of CD4 T cells in relation to SARS-CoV-2 and coronaviruses. In the study overall: ViraFEST: approximately 10-day antigen culture of PBMCs, then TCR beta CDR3 sequencing. Negative control cultures got HIV-1 Nef peptides or no peptide.

Trimming removed 2 bases from V and 0 bases from J, with 8 bases in between. The CDR3 loop spans 14 amino acids. Per the germline V gene, CDR1 is SGHRS and CDR2 is YFSETQ. Sequenced by immunoSEQ multiplex PCR; TCRdb stores in-frame clones only, minus some. This sample has approximately 17,000 clones, with approximately 80% found just once. With respect to this clone: Its antigen is not identified.

Before the COVID-19 pandemic, during about 2011-2019, CD4+ T cells were taken from unexposed donors. CD4+ T cells were isolated from the cells after about ten days of culture. Unexposed-donor CD4+ T cells were probed with SARS-CoV-2 S/N and four cold-coronavirus spikes, cells permitting. What was sequenced was CD4+ T cells from PBMCs, cultured in vitro. The clonotype comes from a human donor in good health. The chain joins TRBV5-1 to TRBJ1-2; D call uncertain. The CDR3 here is CASSFTGTNYGYTF. The DNA for the CDR3 is TGCGCCAGCAGCTTTACGGGGACTAACTATGGCTACACCTTC.